These T cell receptor beta chains were read from a single sample in a study of CD8 T cells in ankylosing spondylitis. TCRdb re-derived calls from the 5' RACE reads in MiXCR, one entry per CDR3 protein. The repertoire has about 240,000 distinct CDR3 sequences, 24% of them found once; the top ten carry roughly 0.67%. The specimen sequenced was blood, either unsorted or a sorted T cell fraction (not recorded which). Receptor source: a male donor with ankylosing spondylitis or in good health (not recorded which). Each CDR3 is given with its conserved first and last residue. A D gene is named only where the DNA matches it firmly. Size values are once, few and many counts, or a class for expanded clones, and some rows have none.

V gene: TRBV4-1; J gene: TRBJ2-2; clone size: many; D gene: NA; CDR3 DNA: TGCGCCAGCACCCTTAGCGAGACAACCGGGGAGCTGTTTTTT; CDR3 protein: CASTLSETTGELFF
V gene: TRBV29-1; J gene: TRBJ2-5; clone size: NA; D gene: NA; CDR3 DNA: TGCAGCGTTGAATGGGTAGGGCAAGAGACCCAGTACTTC; CDR3 protein: CSVEWVGQETQYF
V gene: TRBV12-5; J gene: TRBJ2-1; clone size: NA; D gene: NA; CDR3 DNA: TGTGCTAGTGGTTTGGGGTATGAGCAGTTCTTC; CDR3 protein: CASGLGYEQFF
V gene: TRBV5-5; J gene: TRBJ2-2; clone size: NA; D gene: NA; CDR3 DNA: TGTGCCAGCAGCTTGCTGCGTGGCTCGGGGCCATACACCGGGGAGCTGTTTTTT; CDR3 protein: CASSLLRGSGPYTGELFF
V gene: TRBV20-1; J gene: TRBJ2-5; clone size: NA; D gene: NA; CDR3 DNA: TGCAGTGCTCAGAATACAGGGAGAGAGACCCAGTACTTC; CDR3 protein: CSAQNTGRETQYF
V gene: TRBV29-1; J gene: TRBJ1-5; clone size: many; D gene: TRBD1; CDR3 DNA: TGCAGCGTGCAGGGGACAGGCAATCAGCCCCAGCATTTT; CDR3 protein: CSVQGTGNQPQHF
V gene: TRBV20-1; J gene: TRBJ1-1; clone size: many; D gene: NA; CDR3 DNA: TGCAGTGCCGATAGCCGATCCGGTGGGAACACTGAAGCTTTCTTT; CDR3 protein: CSADSRSGGNTEAFF
V gene: TRBV2; J gene: TRBJ2-6; clone size: NA; D gene: NA; CDR3 DNA: TGTGCCAGCAGTGCGCGACTAAACGGGGGAGGGGGCTCCCTATACTCTGGGGCCAACGTCCTGACTTTC; CDR3 protein: CASSARLNGGGGSLYSGANVLTF
V gene: TRBV20-1; J gene: TRBJ1-3; clone size: many; D gene: TRBD1; CDR3 DNA: TGCAGTGCTACGACAGGGCCCGGAAACACCATATATTTT; CDR3 protein: CSATTGPGNTIYF
V gene: TRBV20-1; J gene: TRBJ1-4; clone size: NA; D gene: NA; CDR3 DNA: TGCAGTGCTAGTGGGAGGGTACGCGAAAAACTGTTTTTT; CDR3 protein: CSASGRVREKLFF
V gene: TRBV20-1; J gene: TRBJ1-5; clone size: NA; D gene: NA; CDR3 DNA: TGCAGTGCTAGAGGAGTTGGGGGGTTTCACCAGCCCCAGCATTTT; CDR3 protein: CSARGVGGFHQPQHF
V gene: TRBV2; J gene: TRBJ2-1; clone size: NA; D gene: TRBD2; CDR3 DNA: TGTGCCAGCAGCGCGGGACTACCCAATGAGCAGTTCTTC; CDR3 protein: CASSAGLPNEQFF
V gene: TRBV29-1; J gene: TRBJ2-7; clone size: many; D gene: NA; CDR3 DNA: TGCAGCGTTTATGCAGGGTCGTCCTACGAGCAGTACTTC; CDR3 protein: CSVYAGSSYEQYF
V gene: TRBV20-1; J gene: TRBJ2-1; clone size: many; D gene: NA; CDR3 DNA: TGCAGTGCTAGGGGACCGGAGCAGGGCAATGAGCAGTTCTTC; CDR3 protein: CSARGPEQGNEQFF
V gene: TRBV10-3; J gene: TRBJ1-2; clone size: NA; D gene: TRBD1; CDR3 DNA: TGTGCCATCAGTGAGGGACAGGCCCCCGACTATGGCTACACCTTC; CDR3 protein: CAISEGQAPDYGYTF
V gene: TRBV29-1; J gene: TRBJ2-5; clone size: few; D gene: NA; CDR3 DNA: TGCAGCGTTGATGGAGGGAACTCTCAAGAGACCCAGTACTTC; CDR3 protein: CSVDGGNSQETQYF
V gene: TRBV11-2; J gene: TRBJ2-3; clone size: many; D gene: NA; CDR3 DNA: TGTGCCAGCAGCTTAGATAGGCCTGGGACGCAGTATTTT; CDR3 protein: CASSLDRPGTQYF
V gene: TRBV4-2; J gene: TRBJ2-7; clone size: many; D gene: TRBD2; CDR3 DNA: TGTGCCAGCAGCCAAGTGACTAGCGGGGGGTTCCACGAGCAGTACTTC; CDR3 protein: CASSQVTSGGFHEQYF
V gene: TRBV12-3/TRBV12-4; J gene: TRBJ1-6; clone size: many; D gene: NA; CDR3 DNA: TGTGCCAGCAGTTTACCCCTCCAAGCACGGTCACCCCTCCACTTT; CDR3 protein: CASSLPLQARSPLHF
V gene: TRBV20-1; J gene: TRBJ2-2; clone size: NA; D gene: TRBD2; CDR3 DNA: TGCAGTGCTAGAGTAGCGGGCAGGAACACCGGGGAGCTGTTTTTT; CDR3 protein: CSARVAGRNTGELFF
V gene: TRBV12-3/TRBV12-4; J gene: TRBJ2-3; clone size: NA; D gene: TRBD1; CDR3 DNA: TGTGCCAGCAGGTGGGACAGGGGTACAGATACGCAGTATTTT; CDR3 protein: CASRWDRGTDTQYF
V gene: TRBV10-1; J gene: TRBJ2-5; clone size: many; D gene: NA; CDR3 DNA: TGCGCCAGCTCGAGACAGGTCCAAGAGACCCAGTACTTC; CDR3 protein: CASSRQVQETQYF
V gene: TRBV20-1; J gene: TRBJ1-4; clone size: many; D gene: NA; CDR3 DNA: TGCAGTGCTAGACTCTCGGGACCGACTAATGAAAAACTGTTTTTT; CDR3 protein: CSARLSGPTNEKLFF
V gene: TRBV20-1; J gene: TRBJ2-1; clone size: NA; D gene: TRBD1; CDR3 DNA: TGCAGTGCTAGAGGCACGCTCAGGACAGGGAACGGCAATGAGCAGTTCTTC; CDR3 protein: CSARGTLRTGNGNEQFF
V gene: TRBV29-1; J gene: TRBJ1-2; clone size: few; D gene: NA; CDR3 DNA: TGCAGCGTTGGGCAGGACTATGGCTACACCTTC; CDR3 protein: CSVGQDYGYTF
V gene: TRBV6-4; J gene: TRBJ2-2; clone size: few; D gene: TRBD1; CDR3 DNA: TGTGCCAGCAGAGCCGGGACAGGGGGCACCGGGGAGCTGTTTTTT; CDR3 protein: CASRAGTGGTGELFF
V gene: TRBV10-1; J gene: TRBJ2-2; clone size: many; D gene: TRBD1; CDR3 DNA: TGCGCCAGCAGCCCAGGACAGGGCCCGAACACCGGGGAGCTGTTTTTT; CDR3 protein: CASSPGQGPNTGELFF
V gene: TRBV3-1; J gene: TRBJ1-2; clone size: many; D gene: NA; CDR3 DNA: TGTGCCAGCAGCCAAGTAAAGGCCGGCTACACCTTC; CDR3 protein: CASSQVKAGYTF
V gene: TRBV12-3/TRBV12-4; J gene: TRBJ1-6; clone size: NA; D gene: NA; CDR3 DNA: TGTGCCAGCAGTTTGGCGACAGTGAACGGTTCACCCCTCCACTTT; CDR3 protein: CASSLATVNGSPLHF
V gene: TRBV10-3; J gene: TRBJ1-1; clone size: NA; D gene: TRBD1; CDR3 DNA: TGTGCCATCAGTGACAGGGGCAGGGGGCCTTATGGCACTGAAGCTTTCTTT; CDR3 protein: CAISDRGRGPYGTEAFF
V gene: TRBV4-1; J gene: TRBJ2-2; clone size: NA; D gene: NA; CDR3 DNA: TGCGCCAGCAGCCAGCCCTGGGGGACCACCGGGGAGCTGTTTTTT; CDR3 protein: CASSQPWGTTGELFF
V gene: TRBV20-1; J gene: TRBJ2-2; clone size: many; D gene: NA; CDR3 DNA: TGCAGTGCTAGAGTAACAAGGGTTACCGGGGAGCTGTTTTTT; CDR3 protein: CSARVTRVTGELFF
V gene: TRBV11-2; J gene: TRBJ2-2; clone size: many; D gene: TRBD2; CDR3 DNA: TGTGCCAGCACCCTGGGACTAGCGGGGGCTGGGGAGCTGTTTTTT; CDR3 protein: CASTLGLAGAGELFF
V gene: TRBV20-1; J gene: TRBJ2-6; clone size: many; D gene: NA; CDR3 DNA: TGCAGTGCCGCTTTTGGAGGGAAGAACGTCCTGACTTTC; CDR3 protein: CSAAFGGKNVLTF
V gene: TRBV29-1; J gene: TRBJ2-1; clone size: NA; D gene: TRBD1; CDR3 DNA: TGCAGCGTTGAGGGGACAGGCAGCTCCTACAATGAGCAGTTCTTC; CDR3 protein: CSVEGTGSSYNEQFF
V gene: TRBV2; J gene: TRBJ1-1; clone size: many; D gene: NA; CDR3 DNA: TGTGCCAGCACCCCCGGAGATAGTGGTTCGAGGGCTTTCTTT; CDR3 protein: CASTPGDSGSRAFF
V gene: TRBV7-3; J gene: TRBJ2-2; clone size: NA; D gene: NA; CDR3 DNA: TGTGCCAGCAGCTTAACAGACAACACCGGGGAGCTGTTTTTT; CDR3 protein: CASSLTDNTGELFF
V gene: TRBV20-1; J gene: TRBJ2-3; clone size: once; D gene: NA; CDR3 DNA: TGCAGTGCTAAACCTCTCCGATACTATCGCACAGATACGCAGTATTTT; CDR3 protein: CSAKPLRYYRTDTQYF
V gene: TRBV12-3/TRBV12-4; J gene: TRBJ1-5; clone size: few; D gene: NA; CDR3 DNA: TGTGCCAGCAGTCAAGGACAGAATCAGCCCCAGCATTTT; CDR3 protein: CASSQGQNQPQHF
V gene: TRBV12-3/TRBV12-4; J gene: TRBJ2-5; clone size: many; D gene: TRBD1; CDR3 DNA: TGTGCCAGCAGTCCCAGGGGGAGCCAAGAGACCCAGTACTTC; CDR3 protein: CASSPRGSQETQYF
V gene: TRBV10-3; J gene: TRBJ2-7; clone size: NA; D gene: NA; CDR3 DNA: TGTGCCATCAGTGATGGACAGTCCTACGAGCAGTACTTC; CDR3 protein: CAISDGQSYEQYF
V gene: TRBV30; J gene: TRBJ2-3; clone size: many; D gene: TRBD2; CDR3 DNA: TGTGCCTGGAGTGTACTAGCGGGGCCCACAGATACGCAGTATTTT; CDR3 protein: CAWSVLAGPTDTQYF
V gene: TRBV20-1; J gene: TRBJ2-3; clone size: NA; D gene: TRBD2; CDR3 DNA: TGCAGTGCTAGACCCGTATCGCGGGGGGGGAGAGATACGCAGTATTTT; CDR3 protein: CSARPVSRGGRDTQYF
V gene: TRBV9; J gene: TRBJ2-6; clone size: once; D gene: NA; CDR3 DNA: TGTGCCAGCAGCGGAGCAGGTCCGATCCTCTCTGGGGCCAACGTCCTGACTTTC; CDR3 protein: CASSGAGPILSGANVLTF
V gene: TRBV20-1; J gene: TRBJ2-1; clone size: many; D gene: NA; CDR3 DNA: TGCAGTGCTAGAGGAGCGAGTGAGCAGTTCTTC; CDR3 protein: CSARGASEQFF
V gene: TRBV20-1; J gene: TRBJ1-2; clone size: few; D gene: NA; CDR3 DNA: TGCAGTGCTACGAAAGCCCCTTTGGGCTATGGCTACACCTTC; CDR3 protein: CSATKAPLGYGYTF
V gene: TRBV20-1; J gene: TRBJ1-1; clone size: few; D gene: NA; CDR3 DNA: TGCAGTGCAACATACACTGAAGCTTTCTTT; CDR3 protein: CSATYTEAFF
V gene: TRBV29-1; J gene: TRBJ2-1; clone size: few; D gene: NA; CDR3 DNA: TGCAGCGTTGGGTTTAACAGGGTAAGCTCCTACAATGAGCAGTTCTTC; CDR3 protein: CSVGFNRVSSYNEQFF
V gene: TRBV2; J gene: TRBJ2-3; clone size: few; D gene: TRBD2; CDR3 DNA: TGTGCCAGCAGTGAAGGGGGAGCGGGGGGCCCAGATACGCAGTATTTT; CDR3 protein: CASSEGGAGGPDTQYF
V gene: TRBV29-1; J gene: TRBJ2-3; clone size: many; D gene: NA; CDR3 DNA: TGCAGCGTTGTGGGGACTTCCGTTAGCACAGATACGCAGTATTTT; CDR3 protein: CSVVGTSVSTDTQYF
V gene: TRBV11-2; J gene: TRBJ1-1; clone size: NA; D gene: NA; CDR3 DNA: TGTGCCAGCAGCACGACAAGGTGGAACACTGAAGCTTTCTTT; CDR3 protein: CASSTTRWNTEAFF
V gene: TRBV3-1; J gene: TRBJ2-3; clone size: many; D gene: NA; CDR3 DNA: TGTGCCAGCAGCCAAGATCCATCGGATACGCAGTATTTT; CDR3 protein: CASSQDPSDTQYF
V gene: TRBV5-1; J gene: TRBJ2-1; clone size: many; D gene: NA; CDR3 DNA: TGCGCCAGCAGCGTGGGGGAGGTTGAGGAGCAGTTCTTC; CDR3 protein: CASSVGEVEEQFF
V gene: TRBV12-3/TRBV12-4; J gene: TRBJ1-1; clone size: many; D gene: NA; CDR3 DNA: TGTGCCAGCAGTTTAGGTTCGGCTAACACTGAAGCTTTCTTT; CDR3 protein: CASSLGSANTEAFF
V gene: TRBV19; J gene: TRBJ2-3; clone size: NA; D gene: TRBD2; CDR3 DNA: TGTGCCAGTAGAGGACTAGCGGGCACAGATACGCAGTATTTT; CDR3 protein: CASRGLAGTDTQYF
V gene: TRBV20-1; J gene: TRBJ2-3; clone size: NA; D gene: NA; CDR3 DNA: TGCAGTGCTAGAGGATGGCGGAGCACAGATACGCAGTATTTT; CDR3 protein: CSARGWRSTDTQYF
V gene: TRBV20-1; J gene: TRBJ2-3; clone size: NA; D gene: TRBD1; CDR3 DNA: TGCAGTGCTAGACCGGGACAGCACACAGATACGCAGTATTTT; CDR3 protein: CSARPGQHTDTQYF
V gene: TRBV7-2; J gene: TRBJ2-7; clone size: many; D gene: TRBD1; CDR3 DNA: TGTGCCAGCAGCTTAACGGGACAGCCTACCTACGAGCAGTACTTC; CDR3 protein: CASSLTGQPTYEQYF
V gene: TRBV11-2; J gene: TRBJ2-3; clone size: NA; D gene: NA; CDR3 DNA: TGTGCCAGCAGCCGCCAACCGACGCAGTATTTT; CDR3 protein: CASSRQPTQYF